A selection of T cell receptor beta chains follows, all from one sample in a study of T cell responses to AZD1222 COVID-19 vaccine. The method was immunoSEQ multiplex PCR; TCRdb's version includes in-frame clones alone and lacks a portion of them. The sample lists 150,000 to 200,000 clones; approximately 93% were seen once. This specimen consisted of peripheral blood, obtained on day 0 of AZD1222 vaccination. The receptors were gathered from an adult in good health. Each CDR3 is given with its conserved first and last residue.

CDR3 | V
CASSDGNQETQYF | TRBV10-2
CASSYGHLSSGNTIYF | TRBV6-5
CASSVQGLGANVLTF | TRBV2
CASSPRDRVNTEAFF | TRBV18
CASSLFRPPDTQYF | TRBV5-6
CASSRQGFYYEQYF | TRBV6-5
CSANWVGEQYF | TRBV20-1
CASTATGAGNTIYF | TRBV27
CASSRPGQANYGYTF | TRBV18
CASSLRGGPQHF | TRBV3-1/TRBV3-2
CASPGLAGGNEQFF | TRBV5-4
CASSGPRNYGYTF | TRBV9
CASSYSISNEQFF | TRBV6-6
CASSIATGTSGGAKNEQFF | TRBV19
CASSESRVQETQYF | TRBV2
CASSLPGQTGVNEQFF | TRBV23-1
CASSPTRGEQYF | TRBV3-1/TRBV3-2
CASSLGWQGTFGSPLHF | TRBV5-5
CASSFDRREAFF | TRBV7-9
CASSHVGQGNTEAFF | TRBV4-1
CASSLKQAYGYTF | TRBV12-3/TRBV12-4
CASQTGGSSGNEQFF | TRBV6-5
CASSPQGRITEAFF | TRBV7-9
CASMWAANYGYTF | TRBV6-6
CASEPGQGYEQYF | TRBV28
CASSPENTGELFF | TRBV12-3/TRBV12-4
CASRGLAGINEQFF | TRBV19
CASSPRTGGTEAFF | TRBV3-1/TRBV3-2
CASSLRGNTEAFF | TRBV7-2
CASSAWGGDSGNTIYF | TRBV7-9
CAWSESFNQPQHF | TRBV30
CASSMAAMNTEAFF | TRBV19